The 30 T cell receptor beta chains below come from one sample, sequenced in a study of blood T cell repertoires in COVID-19. Assay used: immunoSEQ multiplex PCR; TCRdb lists only in-frame clones, some missing. Of roughly 670,000 clones listed, about 90% are singletons. The sequenced sample consisted of peripheral blood. These receptors all stem from a young woman with acute or convalescent COVID-19.

Only one count was recorded for this clone. The rearrangement joins TRBV9 to TRBJ2-2, with a tentative D call TRBD2 (5 bases). The CDR3 covers 16 residues. The germline V and J ends were trimmed by 0 bases and 2 bases, with 11 bases remaining between them. The germline V gene has CDR1 SGDLS and CDR2 YYNGEE. CDR3 sequence reads: CASSVDGGGNTGELFF. CDR3 bases: TGTGCCAGCAGCGTAGATGGAGGAGGAAACACCGGGGAGCTGTTTTTT.

This clone was seen just once. The rearrangement joins TRBV9 to TRBJ1-2; 7 bases agree with TRBD1. J gave up 4 bases and V 3 bases, and 9 bases lay outside the gene matches. The CDR3 covers 15 residues. Germline CDR1 is SGDLS and CDR2 is YYNGEE. CDR3 residues: CASSARTGPPYGYTF. The CDR3 nucleotides read TGTGCCAGCAGCGCCCGGACAGGACCGCCCTATGGCTACACCTTC. The whole variable domain, remainder taken from reference TRBV9 and TRBJ1-2, is DSGVTQTPKHLITATGQRVTLRCSPRSGDLSVYWYQQSLDQGLQFLIQYYNGEERAKGNILERFSAQQFPDLHSELNLSSLELGDSALYFCASSARTGPPYGYTFGSGTRLTVV.

The CDR3 sequence is CASSEPTSSKTYEQYF. The DNA of the CDR3 is TGTGCCAGTTCCGAACCGACTAGCTCGAAGACTTACGAGCAGTACTTC. The rearrangement uses TRBV13 and TRBJ2-7, with 7 positions matching TRBD2. J was trimmed by 4 bases and V by 9 bases; bases with no gene match: 18. Germline V gene data show CDR1 as PRHDT and CDR2 as FYEKMQ (reference sequence). The CDR3 spans 16 residues.

The chain has TRBV15 and TRBJ1-1, with D unresolved. The CDR3 spans 14 residues. The germline CDR1 and CDR2 sequences are LNHNV and YYDKDF (reference sequence). V lost 1 base and J 4 bases, leaving 10 bases between the germline ends. CDR3 amino acids: CATSRGPLGTEAFF. The CDR3, as DNA: TGTGCCACCAGCAGAGGGCCTCTAGGCACTGAAGCTTTCTTT.

This chain uses TRBV6-2 or TRBV6-3 with TRBJ2-1, with D tentatively TRBD2 (5 bases). Germline V gives CDR1 MNHEY, CDR2 SVGEGT. The CDR3 has 16 residues. V was cut by 4 bases and J by 2 bases, with 15 bases left in between. The CDR3 coding sequence is TGTGCCAGCAGTTTTGAGGGTAGCCGGACCTACAATGAGCAGTTCTTC. Protein product: CASSFEGSRTYNEQFF.

This clone was counted only a few times. This chain links TRBV5-6 with TRBJ1-3; 9 nucleotides line up with TRBD1. The CDR3 extends over 14 amino acids. Per germline, CDR1 SGHDT and CDR2 YYEEEE. With V trimmed by 3 bases and J by 8 bases, 6 bases remained unmatched. CDR3 nucleotide sequence: TGTGCCAGCAGCTGGGGGACAGGGCAGCACACCATATATTTT. Its protein product is CASSWGTGQHTIYF.

The J gene is TRBJ1-5, the V gene TRBV20-1, with 9 positions matching TRBD1. Germline V gene sequence: CDR1 DFQATT, CDR2 SNEGSKA (reference sequence). V lost 3 bases and J lost 6; bases outside the gene matches: 3. There are 13 residues in the CDR3. The CDR3 nucleotides are TGCAGTGCTAGTCCGGGACAGGGTCAGCCCCAGCATTTT. Translated, it gives CSASPGQGQPQHF.

This CDR3 reads CASSLVAGSTSPLHF. CDR3 bases: TGTGCCAGCAGCTTAGTGGCAGGGTCTACTTCACCCCTCCACTTT. This chain uses TRBV7-6 with TRBJ1-6, with D possibly being TRBD1 (5 bases). V lost 1 base and J lost 9, with 13 bases in between. The length of the CDR3 is 15 residues. CDR1 SGHVS and CDR2 FNYEAQ come from the germline V gene. Complete variable domain (other parts from reference TRBV7-6 and TRBJ1-6): GAGVSQSPRYKVTKRGQDVALRCDPISGHVSLYWYRQALGQGPEFLTYFNYEAQQDKSGLPNDRFSAERPEGSISTLTIQRTEQRDSAMYRCASSLVAGSTSPLHFGNGTRLTVT.

This clone was detected once. The chain employs TRBV6-5 and TRBJ1-5; tentative D call: TRBD1 (6 bases). Germline V CDR1 and CDR2: MNHEY, SVGAGI. V lost 0 bases to trimming and J lost 5 bases, with 14 bases between them. The CDR3 has 16 residues. The CDR3 region is CASSYSRDTADQPQHF. As DNA, the CDR3 is TGTGCCAGCAGTTACTCGAGGGACACCGCGGATCAGCCCCAGCATTTT.

The chain has TRBV18 and TRBJ2-5; D may be TRBD1 (5 bases). The length of the CDR3 is 14 residues. Germline V lookup: CDR1 KGHSH, CDR2 LQKENI. V lost 6 bases to trimming and J lost 0 bases, with 11 bases between them. The CDR3 sequence: CASSSGHHQETQYF. The CDR3 DNA reads TGTGCCAGCTCTTCCGGACACCACCAAGAGACCCAGTACTTC. The whole variable domain, filled in from reference TRBV18 and TRBJ2-5, reads NAGVMQNPRHLVRRRGQEARLRCSPMKGHSHVYWYRQLPEEGLKFMVYLQKENIIDESGMPKERFSAEFPKEGPSILRIQQVVRGDSAAYFCASSSGHHQETQYFGPGTRLLVL.

The CDR3 loop reads CASSAGHRTYNEQFF. The DNA of the CDR3 is TGTGCCAGCAGCGCTGGTCACAGGACCTACAATGAGCAGTTCTTC. This chain connects TRBV7-6 to TRBJ2-1; tentatively, D is TRBD1 (5 bases). V shed 5 bases and J shed 2 bases, with 13 bases lying between them. The CDR3 is 15 residues long. Germline V gene sequence: CDR1 SGHVS, CDR2 FNYEAQ.

CDR3 DNA: TGTGCCAGCTCACCTAGGTACCGGGGGGCTTTCTTT. It specifies CASSPRYRGAFF. The chain uses TRBV18 and TRBJ1-1, with D maybe TRBD1 (5 bases). CDR3 length: 12 residues. Germline-derived CDR1 and CDR2 are KGHSH and LQKENI. Trimming removed 3 bases at V and 11 bases at J, with 13 bases between. Based on the CDR3 plus reference TRBV18 and TRBJ1-1, the full variable domain is NAGVMQNPRHLVRRRGQEARLRCSPMKGHSHVYWYRQLPEEGLKFMVYLQKENIIDESGMPKERFSAEFPKEGPSILRIQQVVRGDSAAYFCASSPRYRGAFFGQGTRLTVV.

CDR3 in DNA: TGTGCCAGCAGCTCAGGGGTTCAGCCCCAGCATTTT. It codes for CASSSGVQPQHF. The J gene is TRBJ1-5, the V gene TRBV7-9; a weak D match, TRBD1 (6 bases). The length of the CDR3 is 12 residues. Trimming cost V 4 bases and J 6 bases, with 7 bases left between them. The germline gives CDR1 SEHNR, CDR2 FQNEAQ (reference sequence).

The V gene is TRBV9, the J gene TRBJ2-5; 9 bases are a match to TRBD2. The ends lost 0 bases at V and 4 bases at J; junction bases unmatched: 1. The germline V gene has CDR1 SGDLS and CDR2 YYNGEE. This CDR3 is built from 14 residues. The CDR3 here is CASSVVAGVETQYF. The CDR3 DNA follows: TGTGCCAGCAGCGTAGTAGCGGGGGTAGAGACCCAGTACTTC.

This clone has a handful of counts. This sequence joins TRBV19 and TRBJ1-2, with 7 bases fitting TRBD1. This CDR3 is built from 15 residues. V lost 2 bases, J lost 2 bases, and 5 bases stayed unmatched. Germline V lookup: CDR1 LNHDA, CDR2 SQIVND (reference sequence). The CDR3, as DNA: TGTGCCAGTAGTATATCAGGGGGTGGAAACTATGGCTACACCTTC. Protein product: CASSISGGGNYGYTF.

V is TRBV10-3 and J is TRBJ1-1, with 7 bases matching TRBD1. Germline V gene data show CDR1 as ENHRY and CDR2 as SYGVKD. This CDR3 has 14 amino acids. The V gene end was trimmed by 6 bases and the J gene end by 2 bases; junction bases not matched to a gene: 6. The CDR3 spells CAIRRQGENTEAFF. The CDR3 DNA reads as TGTGCCATCAGACGACAGGGCGAAAACACTGAAGCTTTCTTT.

About this clone itself: This CDR3 is also generated by other DNA sequences in the sample. The chain links TRBV6-5 to TRBJ1-2; TRBD1 might be the D (5 bases). The CDR3 extends over 15 amino acids. The germline V and J ends were trimmed by 6 bases and 0 bases, with 14 bases remaining between them. Germline V gene sequence: CDR1 MNHEY, CDR2 SVGAGI. The CDR3 coding sequence is TGTGCCAGCAGCCCGGGGGGGGGAGCTAACTATGGCTACACCTTC. Amino acid sequence: CASSPGGGANYGYTF.

The rearrangement joins TRBV13 to TRBJ2-7; perhaps TRBD1 as D (6 bases). The V end was cut by 5 bases, the J end by 3 bases, with 20 bases between. The CDR3 is 16 residues long. Germline assignment: CDR1 PRHDT and CDR2 FYEKMQ (reference sequence). CDR3 coding DNA: TGTGCCAGCAGCCCCGGACAGCCGGAGGATCTCTACGAGCAGTACTTC. Residues: CASSPGQPEDLYEQYF.

This chain links TRBV5-1 with TRBJ1-3; D perhaps matches TRBD1 (5 bases). There are 15 residues in the CDR3. From germline, CDR1 is SGHRS and CDR2 YFSETQ. V lost 4 bases and J 0 bases, leaving 11 bases between the germline ends. The CDR3: CASSTDSYSGNTIYF. As DNA, the CDR3 is TGCGCCAGCAGCACCGACAGCTACTCTGGAAACACCATATATTTT.

The chain recombines TRBV20-1 with TRBJ1-1; D call uncertain. This CDR3 spans 11 amino acids. The V end was cut by 2 bases, the J end by 3 bases, with 4 bases between. Germline assignment: CDR1 DFQATT and CDR2 SNEGSKA (reference sequence). As DNA, the CDR3 is TGCAGTGCTAGATACTACACTGAAGCTTTCTTT. As protein: CSARYYTEAFF.

The gene calls are TRBV30 and TRBJ2-3, with 8 bases matching TRBD2. Germline V gene data show CDR1 as GTSNPN and CDR2 as SVGIG (reference sequence). With V trimmed by 6 bases and J by 2 bases, 7 bases remained unmatched. CDR3 length: 14 residues. CDR3 nucleotides: TGTGCCTGCCGGACCGGGGGGGTCACAGATACGCAGTATTTT. Translating gives CACRTGGVTDTQYF.

This chain uses TRBV4-1 with TRBJ2-3; D may be TRBD2 (6 bases). The germline CDR1 and CDR2 sequences are MGHRA and YSYEKL. This CDR3 contains 14 residues. Trimming cost V 8 bases and J 0 bases, with 12 bases left between them. The DNA for the CDR3 is TGCGCCAGCTCGGAGGGCGGTAGCACAGATACGCAGTATTTT. Translated: CASSEGGSTDTQYF.

For the CDR3, the DNA is TGTGCCAGCAGCTTAGCCGACAACGGATACGAGCAGTACTTC. Translated: CASSLADNGYEQYF. V gene TRBV7-2 combines with J gene TRBJ2-7; D is ambiguous. The CDR3 is 14 amino acids. Looked up from germline, CDR1 is SGHTA and CDR2 is FQGNSA. V shed 0 bases and J shed 4 bases, with 10 bases lying between them.

V gene TRBV14 combines with J gene TRBJ2-7, with D maybe TRBD2 (7 bases). The ends were cut back, 0 bases at V and 2 bases at J, with 14 bases in the middle. Per the germline V gene, CDR1 is SGHDN and CDR2 is FVKESK. The CDR3 runs to 16 residues. This CDR3 reads CASSQEGGAGPYEQYF. The CDR3 region has the DNA TGTGCCAGCAGCCAAGAAGGGGGGGCCGGGCCCTACGAGCAGTACTTC.

The chain couples TRBV27 to TRBJ1-5; 10 bases are shared with TRBD1. Germline CDR1 MNHEY, CDR2 SMNVEV (reference sequence). The V segment lost 6 bases and the J segment 0 bases; nucleotides outside the gene matches: 11. This CDR3 spans 18 amino acids. The CDR3 region is CASSRFGQGVHSNQPQHF. The CDR3 region has the DNA TGTGCCAGCAGCCGATTCGGACAGGGGGTCCATAGCAATCAGCCCCAGCATTTT.

The chain couples TRBV19 to TRBJ2-6, with a tentative D call TRBD1 (6 bases). The CDR3 covers 18 residues. The germline V and J ends were trimmed by 4 bases and 0 bases, with 16 bases remaining between them. Germline V gives CDR1 LNHDA, CDR2 SQIVND (reference sequence). CDR3: CASSRNLQGSSGANVLTF. The CDR3 DNA is TGTGCCAGTAGTAGAAACCTCCAGGGGTCCTCTGGGGCCAACGTCCTGACTTTC.

The chain has TRBV3-1 (or the pseudogene TRBV3-2) and TRBJ2-2; 7 bases agree with TRBD1. Germline lookup yields CDR1 LGHDT and CDR2 YNNKEL (reference sequence). The J segment lost 6 bases and the V segment lost 8 bases, leaving 12 bases of the junction unmatched. The CDR3 has 15 residues. The chain's CDR3 is CASGPTGASAGELFF. The DNA for the CDR3 is TGTGCCAGCGGACCTACAGGGGCGTCAGCCGGGGAGCTGTTTTTT.

CDR3 amino acids: CASSFLGQPQHF. The CDR3 DNA sequence: TGTGCCAGCAGCTTCCTAGGCCAGCCCCAGCATTTT. This chain uses TRBV5-4 with TRBJ1-5; D is undetermined. Germline CDR1 is SGHNT and CDR2 is YYREEE (reference sequence). Trimming removed 2 bases at V and 7 bases at J, with 7 bases between. The CDR3 contains 12 residues.

This clone was seen a handful of times. This chain links TRBV5-1 with TRBJ2-7; D is ambiguous. V dropped 0 bases and J dropped 0 bases, with 10 bases sitting between them. This CDR3 has 15 amino acids. CDR1 SGHRS and CDR2 YFSETQ come from the germline V gene. This CDR3 reads CASSLAPGNSYEQYF. CDR3 sequence (DNA): TGCGCCAGCAGCTTGGCCCCCGGTAACTCCTACGAGCAGTACTTC.

The V and J genes are TRBV3-1 (or the pseudogene TRBV3-2) and TRBJ1-2; TRBD1 aligns across 9 bases. Per the germline V gene, CDR1 is LGHDT and CDR2 is YNNKEL (reference sequence). Trimming cost V 5 bases and J 6 bases; bases outside gene matches: 10. CDR3 size: 15 residues. Here the CDR3 reads CASSSTVQGAHGYTF. The CDR3 coding sequence is TGTGCCAGCAGCTCAACCGTACAGGGGGCGCATGGCTACACCTTC.